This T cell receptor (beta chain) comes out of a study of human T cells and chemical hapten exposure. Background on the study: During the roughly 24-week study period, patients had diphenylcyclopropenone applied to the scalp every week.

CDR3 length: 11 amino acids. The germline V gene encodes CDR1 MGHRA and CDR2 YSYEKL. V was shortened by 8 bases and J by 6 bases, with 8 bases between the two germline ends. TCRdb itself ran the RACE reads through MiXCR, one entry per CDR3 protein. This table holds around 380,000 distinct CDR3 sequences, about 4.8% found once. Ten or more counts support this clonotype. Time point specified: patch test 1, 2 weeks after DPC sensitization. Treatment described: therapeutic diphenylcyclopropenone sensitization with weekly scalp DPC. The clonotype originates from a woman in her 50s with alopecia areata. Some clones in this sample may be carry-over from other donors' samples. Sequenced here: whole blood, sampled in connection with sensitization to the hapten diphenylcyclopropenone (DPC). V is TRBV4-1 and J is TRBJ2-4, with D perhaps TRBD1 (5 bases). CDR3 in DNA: TGCGCCAGCCGCGACAGAAACATTCAGTACTTC. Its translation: CASRDRNIQYF.